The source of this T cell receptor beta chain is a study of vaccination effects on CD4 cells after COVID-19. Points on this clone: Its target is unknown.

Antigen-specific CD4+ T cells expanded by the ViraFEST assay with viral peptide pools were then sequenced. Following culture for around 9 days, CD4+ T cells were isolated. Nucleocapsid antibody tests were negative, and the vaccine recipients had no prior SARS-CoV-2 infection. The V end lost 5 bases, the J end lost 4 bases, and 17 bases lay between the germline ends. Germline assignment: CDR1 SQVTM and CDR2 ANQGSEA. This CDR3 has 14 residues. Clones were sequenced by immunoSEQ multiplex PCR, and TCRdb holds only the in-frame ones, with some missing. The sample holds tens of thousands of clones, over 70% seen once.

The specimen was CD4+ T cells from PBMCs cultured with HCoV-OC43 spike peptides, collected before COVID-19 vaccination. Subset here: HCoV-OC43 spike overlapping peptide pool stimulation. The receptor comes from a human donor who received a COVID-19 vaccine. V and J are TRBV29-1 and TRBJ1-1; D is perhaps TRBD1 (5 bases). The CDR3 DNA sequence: TGCAGCGTTTACAACCAGGGAGGAGGCACTGAAGCTTTCTTT. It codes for CSVYNQGGGTEAFF.